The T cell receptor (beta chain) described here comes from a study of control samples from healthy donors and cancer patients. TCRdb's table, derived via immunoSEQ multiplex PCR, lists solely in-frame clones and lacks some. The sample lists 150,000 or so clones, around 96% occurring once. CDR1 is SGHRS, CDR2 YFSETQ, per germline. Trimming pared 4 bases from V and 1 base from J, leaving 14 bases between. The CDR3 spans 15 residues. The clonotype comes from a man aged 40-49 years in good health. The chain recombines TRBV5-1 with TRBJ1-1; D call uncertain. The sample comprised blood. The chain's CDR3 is CASSPADGRNTEAFF. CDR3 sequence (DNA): TGCGCCAGCAGCCCCGCGGACGGGCGGAACACTGAAGCTTTCTTT.